The 13 T cell receptor beta chains below were found in one sample sequenced in a study of STAT5B mutations in CD4+ large granular lymphocyte leukemia. Using immunoSEQ multiplex PCR, the repertoire was profiled, and TCRdb retains in-frame clones only, with some absent. In the table there are 25,000 to 30,000 clones, 70% to 85% of which are singletons. Sequencing was carried out using CD4+ T cells from blood buffy coats. Every receptor here comes from a human donor in good health.

The rearrangement links TRBV11-2 to TRBJ1-5; TRBD1 is a possible D gene (6 bases). The germline CDR1 and CDR2 sequences are SGHAT and FQNNGV. The germline V and J ends were trimmed by 3 bases and 7 bases, with 10 bases remaining between them. The CDR3 is 13 residues long. CDR3 sequence reads: CASSLGAGQPQHF. As DNA, the CDR3 is TGTGCCAGCAGCTTGGGGGCCGGGCAGCCCCAGCATTTT.

The CDR3 region has the DNA TGCGCCAGCAGCCAACAGGGACTAGCGGGGGAGACCCAGTACTTC. It is translated as CASSQQGLAGETQYF. The rearrangement joins TRBV4-3 to TRBJ2-5, with TRBD2 identical over 13 bases. CDR1 is LGHNA, CDR2 YSLEER, per germline. The CDR3 spans 15 residues. V lost 2 bases and J lost 5; bases outside the gene matches: 2.

This clone has just one count. The chain carries TRBV19 and TRBJ2-3, with D possibly TRBD2 on 6 matching bases. Germline-derived CDR1 and CDR2 are LNHDA and SQIVND (reference sequence). This CDR3 has 15 amino acids. The ends were cut back, 10 bases at V and 2 bases at J, with 19 bases in the middle. The chain's CDR3 is CATRYGGFNTDTQYF. CDR3 DNA: TGTGCCACTAGGTACGGGGGTTTTAACACAGATACGCAGTATTTT.

The chain combines TRBV25-1 with TRBJ2-5; 12 bases line up with TRBD2. The CDR3 is 14 residues long. Unmatched junction bases numbered 4, after V lost 6 bases and J lost 5 bases. Germline CDR1 reads MGHDK; CDR2 reads SYGVNS. The CDR3 loop reads CASSLAGGQETQYF. For the CDR3, the DNA is TGTGCCAGCAGCCTAGCGGGGGGGCAGGAGACCCAGTACTTC.

V usage is TRBV18 and J usage is TRBJ2-2; D ambiguous. CDR1 is KGHSH and CDR2 is LQKENI in the germline V gene. This CDR3 is 17 amino acids long. The V end was cut by 4 bases, the J end by 5 bases, with 20 bases between. CDR3 amino acids: CASSQIAPSVGTGELFF. Written as DNA, the CDR3 is TGTGCCAGCTCACAAATTGCCCCCTCAGTCGGGACCGGGGAGCTGTTTTTT.

As DNA, the CDR3 is TGTGCCAGTAGTTCCGGGACGGCCAATTCACCCCTCCACTTT. Protein sequence: CASSSGTANSPLHF. The chain is built from TRBV19 and TRBJ1-6; possible D gene TRBD1, 5 bases. Germline V gene sequence: CDR1 LNHDA, CDR2 SQIVND (reference sequence). The CDR3 is made up of 14 amino acids. Trimming shortened V by 5 bases and J by 7 bases, and 12 bases separated the two germline ends.

This rearrangement joins TRBV29-1 to TRBJ2-1; 9 bases are a match to TRBD2. The CDR3 is 15 residues long. Per the germline V gene, CDR1 is SQVTM and CDR2 is ANQGSEA. J gave up 9 bases and V 3 bases, and 12 bases lay outside the gene matches. CDR3 bases: TGCAGCGTTGACGGGTCTAGCGGGGAACGGGGTGAGCAGTTCTTC. This sequence encodes CSVDGSSGERGEQFF.

This clone has a single count. This chain connects TRBV5-6 to TRBJ1-1; 9 bases map to TRBD1. CDR1 and CDR2 (germline): SGHDT, YYEEEE. The CDR3 covers 15 residues. V gave up 4 bases and J gave up 5 bases; unmatched junction bases: 9. CDR3 DNA sequence: TGTGCCAGCAGCGCCGAACAGGGGGCGGGAACTGAAGCTTTCTTT. Protein: CASSAEQGAGTEAFF.

The chain couples TRBV14 to TRBJ1-6; tentative D call: TRBD1 (5 bases). CDR1 SGHDN and CDR2 FVKESK come from the germline V gene. This CDR3 comprises 19 residues. Trimming shortened V by 4 bases and J by 0 bases, and 19 bases separated the two germline ends. The CDR3 DNA reads TGTGCCAGCAGCCGCAGGGACGGGAAGACGCTCTCCTATAATTCACCCCTCCACTTT. This sequence encodes CASSRRDGKTLSYNSPLHF.

The rearrangement uses TRBV10-3 and TRBJ2-7; TRBD2 might be the D (7 bases). Germline CDR1 and CDR2: ENHRY and SYGVKD. V was trimmed by 2 bases and J by 3 bases, leaving 14 bases between them. CDR3 size: 15 residues. CDR3 sequence: CAISERGGQNYEQYF. In nucleotides, the CDR3 is TGTGCCATCAGTGAGAGGGGGGGCCAGAACTACGAGCAGTACTTC.

The chain employs TRBV7-9 and TRBJ1-2; no reliable D call. Germline values: CDR1 SEHNR, CDR2 FQNEAQ (reference sequence). This CDR3 is 12 amino acids long. Trimming removed 1 base at V and 8 bases at J, with 8 bases between. CDR3 nucleotides: TGTGCCAGCAGCTTAGACTCGGGGGGCTACACCTTC. Translated: CASSLDSGGYTF. The full variable domain, in which reference TRBV7-9 and TRBJ1-2 provide the parts outside the CDR3, is DTGVSQNPRHKITKRGQNVTFRCDPISEHNRLYWYRQTLGQGPEFLTYFQNEAQLEKSRLLSDRFSAERPKGSFSTLEIQRTEQGDSAMYLCASSLDSGGYTFGSGTRLTVV.

The chain uses TRBV11-3 and TRBJ2-7, with D unclear. The V and J ends lost 4 bases and 1 base respectively, with 8 bases between them. Germline V lookup: CDR1 SGHNT, CDR2 YENEEA. The CDR3 extends over 13 amino acids. This chain's CDR3 is CASSWGPSYEQYF. The CDR3 bases are TGTGCCAGCAGCTGGGGTCCATCCTACGAGCAGTACTTC.

This clone is a singleton in its sample. V gene TRBV10-3 combines with J gene TRBJ2-1, with D perhaps TRBD1 (5 bases). The length of the CDR3 is 13 residues. Trimming stripped 2 bases from V and 9 bases from J, with 11 bases between. CDR1 is ENHRY, CDR2 SYGVKD, per germline. In DNA, the CDR3 is TGTGCCATCAGTGAGGGGGCGCACAGTGAGCAGTTCTTC. Its protein is CAISEGAHSEQFF.